These 10 T cell receptor beta chains originate from one sample sequenced in a study of blood T cell repertoires in COVID-19. Measured with immunoSEQ multiplex PCR; TCRdb has only the in-frame clones, and not every one. The sample carries tens of thousands of clones, more than 65% recorded once. The sample comprised peripheral blood. These receptors were collected from a man in his 70s with COVID-19, enrolled during active disease.

CDR3 sequence: CASSLGRYEQYF. The CDR3 DNA reads TGTGCCAGCAGCTTGGGCCGATACGAGCAGTACTTC. This chain connects TRBV11-3 to TRBJ2-7, with D uncertain. This CDR3 is built from 12 residues. The V end was cut by 3 bases, the J end by 4 bases, with 7 bases between. Germline CDR1 is SGHNT and CDR2 is YENEEA.

J is TRBJ1-4 and V is TRBV10-3; D is uncertain. V lost 10 bases and J lost 3, with 9 bases in between. The CDR3 spans 12 residues. Germline assignment: CDR1 ENHRY and CDR2 SYGVKD. For the CDR3, the DNA is TGTGCCACGACAAGTCCTAATGAAAAACTGTTTTTT. This codes for CATTSPNEKLFF.

Only one count was recorded for this clone. This sequence joins TRBV19 and TRBJ1-4; D is possibly TRBD1 (6 bases). With 6 bases removed from V and 0 bases from J, the gap between germline ends came to 14 bases. The CDR3 has 16 residues. Looked up from germline, CDR1 is LNHDA and CDR2 is SQIVND (reference sequence). The CDR3: CASRLTGTPTNEKLFF. The CDR3 DNA follows: TGTGCCAGTAGGCTAACAGGGACCCCAACTAATGAAAAACTGTTTTTT.

The chain uses TRBV6-2 or TRBV6-3 and TRBJ1-5; possible D gene TRBD1, 6 bases. Germline lookup yields CDR1 MNHEY and CDR2 SVGEGT. Trimming cost V 4 bases and J 0 bases, with 7 bases left between them. The length of the CDR3 is 14 residues. The CDR3 is CASSWTVSNQPQHF. The DNA for the CDR3 is TGTGCCAGCAGTTGGACAGTTAGCAATCAGCCCCAGCATTTT.

In nucleotides, the CDR3 is TGTGCCAGCAGCCCGGACAGCCGGCAAGCTTTCTTT. Its translation is CASSPDSRQAFF. The rearrangement joins TRBV14 to TRBJ1-1, with TRBD1 as a possible D gene (6 bases). V was clipped by 4 bases and J by 9 bases, with 12 bases between them. From germline, CDR1 is SGHDN and CDR2 FVKESK. This CDR3 spans 12 amino acids.

This clone was counted a few times. This rearrangement joins TRBV25-1 to TRBJ1-2; 9 bases agree with TRBD1. Germline CDR1 reads MGHDK; CDR2 reads SYGVNS. Germline trimming cut 4 bases from V and 8 bases from J; bases unmatched to any gene: 8. This CDR3 has 14 residues. CDR3 amino acids: CASSAHGTGLGYTF. The CDR3 DNA sequence: TGTGCCAGCAGTGCCCACGGGACAGGGTTGGGCTACACCTTC.

V and J are TRBV5-4 and TRBJ2-3, with 10 bases that match TRBD2. V lost 0 bases to trimming and J lost 5 bases; unmatched junction nucleotides: 6. Germline-derived CDR1 and CDR2 are SGHNT and YYREEE (reference sequence). The CDR3 is made up of 16 amino acids. As DNA, the CDR3 is TGTGCCAGCAGCTTGGCTACTAGCGGGGAGGGAGATACGCAGTATTTT. Translation: CASSLATSGEGDTQYF.

The chain recombines TRBV5-4 with TRBJ2-3, with 9 bases lining up with TRBD2. Per the germline V gene, CDR1 is SGHNT and CDR2 is YYREEE (reference sequence). CDR3 size: 16 residues. Trimming cost V 4 bases and J 1 base; bases outside gene matches: 7. The CDR3 here is CASSETLAGGTDTQYF. The CDR3 nucleotides are TGTGCCAGCAGCGAGACCTTAGCGGGGGGCACAGATACGCAGTATTTT. The full variable domain, its missing parts supplied by reference TRBV5-4 and TRBJ2-3, is ETGVTQSPTHLIKTRGQQVTLRCSSQSGHNTVSWYQQALGQGPQFIFQYYREEENGRGNFPPRFSGLQFPNYSSELNVNALELDDSALYLCASSETLAGGTDTQYFGPGTRLTVL.

This clone has just a few counts. The CDR3 DNA is TGTGCCAGCAGCGTAGAGAGCGGGAGTAGCGATGAGCAGTTCTTC. It is translated as CASSVESGSSDEQFF. The V gene is TRBV9, the J gene TRBJ2-1, with TRBD2 identical over 8 bases. J lost 8 bases, V lost 0 bases, and 7 bases had no gene match. The CDR3 runs to 15 residues. Germline V gene sequence: CDR1 SGDLS, CDR2 YYNGEE.

The rearrangement uses TRBV12-3 or TRBV12-4 and TRBJ1-5; 8 bases line up with TRBD1. The J segment lost 6 bases and the V segment lost 5 bases, leaving 3 bases of the junction unmatched. The CDR3 length is 13 residues. The CDR3, as DNA: TGTGCCAGCAGTCCCGACAGGGGTCAGCCCCAGCATTTT. This encodes CASSPDRGQPQHF.